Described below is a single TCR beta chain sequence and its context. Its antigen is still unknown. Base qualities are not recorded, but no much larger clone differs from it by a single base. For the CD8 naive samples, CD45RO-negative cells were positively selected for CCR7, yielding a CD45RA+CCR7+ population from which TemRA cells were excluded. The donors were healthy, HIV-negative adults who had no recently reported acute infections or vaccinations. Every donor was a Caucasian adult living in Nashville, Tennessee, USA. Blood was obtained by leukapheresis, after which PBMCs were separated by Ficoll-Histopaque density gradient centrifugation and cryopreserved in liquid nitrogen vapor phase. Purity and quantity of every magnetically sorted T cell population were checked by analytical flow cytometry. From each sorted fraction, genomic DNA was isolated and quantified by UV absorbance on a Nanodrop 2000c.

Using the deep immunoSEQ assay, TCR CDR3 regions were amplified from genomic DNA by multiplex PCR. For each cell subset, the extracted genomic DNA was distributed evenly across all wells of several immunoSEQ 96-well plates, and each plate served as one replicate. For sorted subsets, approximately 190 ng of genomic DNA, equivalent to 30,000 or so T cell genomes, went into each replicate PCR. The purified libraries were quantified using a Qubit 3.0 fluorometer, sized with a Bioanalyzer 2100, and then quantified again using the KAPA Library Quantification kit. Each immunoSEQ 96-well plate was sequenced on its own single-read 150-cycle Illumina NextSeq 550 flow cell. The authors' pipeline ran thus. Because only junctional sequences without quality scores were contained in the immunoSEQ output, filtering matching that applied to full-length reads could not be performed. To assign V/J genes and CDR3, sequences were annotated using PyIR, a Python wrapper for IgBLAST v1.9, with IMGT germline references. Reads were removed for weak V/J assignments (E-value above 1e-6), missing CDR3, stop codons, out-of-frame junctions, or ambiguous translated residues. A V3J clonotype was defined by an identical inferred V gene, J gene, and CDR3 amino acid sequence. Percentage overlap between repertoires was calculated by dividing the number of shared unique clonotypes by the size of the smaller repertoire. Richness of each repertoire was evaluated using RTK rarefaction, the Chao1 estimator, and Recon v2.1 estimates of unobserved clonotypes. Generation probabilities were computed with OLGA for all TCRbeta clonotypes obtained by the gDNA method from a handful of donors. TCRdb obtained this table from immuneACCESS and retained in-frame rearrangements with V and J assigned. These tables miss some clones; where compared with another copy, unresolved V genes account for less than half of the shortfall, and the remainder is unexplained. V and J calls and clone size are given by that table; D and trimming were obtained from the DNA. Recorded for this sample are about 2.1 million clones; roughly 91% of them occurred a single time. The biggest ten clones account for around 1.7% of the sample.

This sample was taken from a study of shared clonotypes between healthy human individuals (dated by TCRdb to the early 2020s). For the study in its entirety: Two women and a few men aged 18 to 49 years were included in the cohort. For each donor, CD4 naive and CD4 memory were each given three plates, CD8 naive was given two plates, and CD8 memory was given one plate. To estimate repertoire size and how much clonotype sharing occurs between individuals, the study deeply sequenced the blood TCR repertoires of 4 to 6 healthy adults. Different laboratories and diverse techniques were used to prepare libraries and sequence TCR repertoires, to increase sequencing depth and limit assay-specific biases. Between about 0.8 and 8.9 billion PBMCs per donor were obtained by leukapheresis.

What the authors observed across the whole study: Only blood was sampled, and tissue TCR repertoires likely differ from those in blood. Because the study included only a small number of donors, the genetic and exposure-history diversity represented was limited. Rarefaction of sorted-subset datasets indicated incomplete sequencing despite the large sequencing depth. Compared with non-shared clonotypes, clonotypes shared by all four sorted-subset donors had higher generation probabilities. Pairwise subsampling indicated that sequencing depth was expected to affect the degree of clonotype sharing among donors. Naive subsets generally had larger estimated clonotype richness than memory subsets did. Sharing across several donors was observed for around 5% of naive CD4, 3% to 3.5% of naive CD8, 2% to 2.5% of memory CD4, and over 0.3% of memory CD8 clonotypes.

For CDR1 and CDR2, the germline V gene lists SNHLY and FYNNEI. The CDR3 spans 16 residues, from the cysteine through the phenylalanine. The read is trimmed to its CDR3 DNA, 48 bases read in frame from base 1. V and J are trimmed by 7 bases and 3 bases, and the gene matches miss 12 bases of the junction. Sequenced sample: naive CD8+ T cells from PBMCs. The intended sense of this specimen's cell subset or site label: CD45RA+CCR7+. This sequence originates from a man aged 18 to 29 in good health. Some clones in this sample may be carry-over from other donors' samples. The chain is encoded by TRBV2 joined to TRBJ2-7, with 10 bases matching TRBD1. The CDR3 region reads CASTDNRDRGLYEQYF. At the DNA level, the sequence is TGTGCCAGCACCGACAACCGGGACAGGGGCCTCTACGAGCAGTACTTC.